The 20 T cell receptor beta chains reported below all come from one sample, sequenced in a study of shared clonotypes between healthy human individuals. Measured with immunoSEQ multiplex PCR; TCRdb has only the in-frame clones, and not every one. In the table there are more than 2,000,000 clones, approximately 94% of which are singletons. The source material was naive CD4+ T cells sorted from blood. Subset: CD45RA+ positively selected. The receptor source for this set is a man aged 18-30 years in good health.

J is TRBJ1-3 and V is TRBV18; D ambiguous. Trimming cost V 4 bases and J 5 bases, with 9 bases left between them. Germline V CDR1 and CDR2: KGHSH, LQKENI. The CDR3 spans 13 residues. Here the CDR3 reads CASSRVERNTIYF. The CDR3 region has the DNA TGTGCCAGCTCACGGGTCGAGAGAAACACCATATATTTT.

The chain recombines TRBV5-6 with TRBJ1-1, with 8 bases identical to TRBD1. Germline lookup yields CDR1 SGHDT and CDR2 YYEEEE. This CDR3 contains 14 residues. V was clipped by 4 bases and J by 8 bases; unmatched bases: 10. The CDR3 sequence is CASSTDRGLGEAFF. DNA for the CDR3: TGTGCCAGCAGCACCGACAGGGGTCTTGGGGAAGCTTTCTTT.

This chain uses TRBV30 with TRBJ2-1; 9 bases line up with TRBD2. V lost 2 bases to trimming and J lost 9 bases; unmatched junction nucleotides: 8. This CDR3 region has 14 residues. Looked up from germline, CDR1 is GTSNPN and CDR2 is SVGIG (reference sequence). The CDR3 DNA reads TGTGCCTGGAGTTCCGGGACTAGCAAGTTTGAGCAGTTCTTC. Residues: CAWSSGTSKFEQFF.

The genes are TRBV5-1 and TRBJ2-4; TRBD1 matches at 8 bases. The ends lost 5 bases at V and 3 bases at J; junction bases unmatched: 10. The CDR3 runs 16 residues. Germline V gene lookup returns CDR1 SGHRS and CDR2 YFSETQ. The CDR3 DNA follows: TGCGCCAGCAGTGTTAGACAGGGGACATACAAAAACATTCAGTACTTC. The encoded protein is CASSVRQGTYKNIQYF. The full variable domain, rest sourced from reference TRBV5-1 and TRBJ2-4, is KAGVTQTPRYLIKTRGQQVTLSCSPISGHRSVSWYQQTPGQGLQFLFEYFSETQRNKGNFPGRFSGRQFSNSRSEMNVSTLELGDSALYLCASSVRQGTYKNIQYFGAGTRLSVL.

The genes are TRBV10-1 and TRBJ2-3, with TRBD1 matching 10 bases. Germline values: CDR1 WNHNN, CDR2 SYGVQD (reference sequence). The CDR3 extends over 18 amino acids. V dropped 5 bases and J dropped 5; count of bases not matched to a gene: 16. The CDR3 region has the DNA TGCGCCAGCAGTCCTGGGGGACAGGGGACTACCACCAAAGATACGCAGTATTTT. Translation: CASSPGGQGTTTKDTQYF.

The genes are TRBV6-6 and TRBJ2-3; TRBD2 aligns across 9 bases. The V segment lost 0 bases and the J segment 6 bases; nucleotides outside the gene matches: 7. CDR1 and CDR2 (germline): MNHNY, SVGAGI (reference sequence). CDR3 length: 16 residues. The CDR3 nucleotides read TGTGCCAGCAGTTACTCGCCGGGACTAGCATTTGATACGCAGTATTTT. Amino acids: CASSYSPGLAFDTQYF.

The V call is TRBV5-4, the J call TRBJ1-1; the match to TRBD1 covers 8 bases. V gave up 6 bases and J gave up 0 bases; unmatched junction bases: 7. CDR1 and CDR2 (germline): SGHNT, YYREEE (reference sequence). The CDR3 is 15 residues long. The CDR3 DNA sequence: TGTGCCAGCATCGGAGGACAGGGCCTGAACACTGAAGCTTTCTTT. Protein product: CASIGGQGLNTEAFF. Drawing the rest from reference TRBV5-4 and TRBJ1-1, the complete variable domain is ETGVTQSPTHLIKTRGQQVTLRCSSQSGHNTVSWYQQALGQGPQFIFQYYREEENGRGNFPPRFSGLQFPNYSSELNVNALELDDSALYLCASIGGQGLNTEAFFGQGTRLTVV.

The CDR3 region is CAISETLGDIYEQYF. For the CDR3, the DNA is TGTGCCATCAGCGAGACGCTAGGGGACATCTACGAGCAGTACTTC. The V and J genes are TRBV10-3 and TRBJ2-7; D is possibly TRBD1 (6 bases). The CDR3 extends over 15 amino acids. Germline-derived CDR1 and CDR2 are ENHRY and SYGVKD. Between the trimmed V and J ends, which lost 6 bases and 3 bases, there was a span of 18 bases.

This clone showed up just a few times. Other nucleotide sequences in the sample specify the same CDR3. This chain uses TRBV9 with TRBJ2-2; a weak D match, TRBD2 (6 bases). The V gene's germline CDR1 is SGDLS and CDR2 YYNGEE. V lost 0 bases, J lost 7 bases, and 10 bases lay in between. CDR3 length: 14 residues. CDR3 protein: CASSVAGDSGELFF. CDR3 bases: TGTGCCAGCAGCGTAGCGGGGGATAGCGGGGAGCTGTTTTTT.

This rearrangement joins TRBV28 to TRBJ1-1; D gene ambiguous. The ends were cut back, 6 bases at V and 3 bases at J, with 11 bases in the middle. Germline values: CDR1 MDHEN, CDR2 SYDVKM. The CDR3 is 13 amino acids. CDR3 protein: CASSGLGYTEAFF. In nucleotides, the CDR3 is TGTGCCAGCAGCGGGCTGGGGTACACTGAAGCTTTCTTT.

The chain links TRBV7-8 to TRBJ1-4; 12 nucleotides align to TRBD1. From germline, CDR1 is SGHVS and CDR2 FQNEAQ. With 0 bases clipped from V and 9 bases from J, the junction kept 5 bases outside the gene matches. There are 16 residues in the CDR3. The CDR3 nucleotides are TGTGCCAGCAGCTTAGCCGGGACAGGGGGCCTTCAAAAACTGTTTTTT. It encodes CASSLAGTGGLQKLFF.

V usage is TRBV19 and J usage is TRBJ2-2; weak D call: TRBD1 (5 bases). V was clipped by 6 bases and J by 6 bases, with 11 bases between them. Germline V lookup: CDR1 LNHDA, CDR2 SQIVND (reference sequence). The CDR3 loop spans 13 amino acids. The CDR3 is CASRRQGSGELFF. The CDR3 DNA sequence: TGTGCCAGTAGAAGGCAGGGCTCCGGGGAGCTGTTTTTT.

The chain joins TRBV6-6 to TRBJ1-5; possibly TRBD1 for D (6 bases). Trimming took 2 bases from V and 10 from J, leaving 12 bases between them. Germline assignment: CDR1 MNHNY and CDR2 SVGAGI (reference sequence). This CDR3 spans 13 amino acids. Written as DNA, the CDR3 is TGTGCCAGCAGTTACGGAGGGGGGAGCCCCCAGCATTTT. Residues: CASSYGGGSPQHF.

This clone appeared a few times. This sequence joins TRBV29-1 and TRBJ1-1; D might be TRBD1 (6 bases). The CDR3 covers 13 residues. Trimming removed 3 bases at V and 6 bases at J, with 14 bases between. Germline CDR1 is SQVTM and CDR2 is ANQGSEA. CDR3 sequence (DNA): TGCAGCGTTGACAACAGGGCTTTGGCTGAAGCTTTCTTT. Translated: CSVDNRALAEAFF.

Notes on this clone: Other DNA variants within this sample encode the same CDR3. The V gene is TRBV4-1, the J gene TRBJ2-7; 13 bases are a match to TRBD2. Germline V CDR1 and CDR2: MGHRA, YSYEKL. J was trimmed by 3 bases and V by 1 base; bases with no gene match: 0. The CDR3 loop spans 15 amino acids. CDR3 bases: TGCGCCAGCAGCCAAGGACTAGCGGGAGGCTACGAGCAGTACTTC. It is translated as CASSQGLAGGYEQYF.

The gene calls are TRBV9 and TRBJ1-6, with TRBD1 identical over 7 bases. The CDR3 sequence is 18 residues long. Trimming cost V 3 bases and J 4 bases; bases outside gene matches: 13. Per the germline V gene, CDR1 is SGDLS and CDR2 is YYNGEE. The CDR3 nucleotides read TGTGCCAGCAGCGCAGCCCCTACGACAGGGTCGTATAATTCACCCCTCCACTTT. Protein product: CASSAAPTTGSYNSPLHF.

Notes on this clone: Other nucleotide sequences in the sample specify the same CDR3. The chain employs TRBV18 and TRBJ2-3; D is unresolved. Germline values: CDR1 KGHSH, CDR2 LQKENI. CDR3 length equals 13 residues. V dropped 1 base and J dropped 3 bases, with 5 bases sitting between them. As DNA, the CDR3 is TGTGCCAGCTCACCACTCGCGACAGATACGCAGTATTTT. Protein product: CASSPLATDTQYF.

The chain combines TRBV6-6 with TRBJ1-1, with 7 positions matching TRBD1. The CDR3 totals 15 residues. CDR1 is MNHNY, CDR2 SVGAGI, per germline (reference sequence). Trimming at V came to 4 bases and at J to 2 bases, leaving 7 bases not matched to a gene. CDR3 in DNA: TGTGCCAGCAGTTCCGGACAGGTGTTCAACACTGAAGCTTTCTTT. Translated, it gives CASSSGQVFNTEAFF.

The chain has TRBV2 and TRBJ1-2, with TRBD1 matching over 10 bases. J lost 1 base, V lost 8 bases, and 10 bases had no gene match. CDR1 is SNHLY, CDR2 FYNNEI, per germline. This CDR3 region has 16 residues. The DNA of the CDR3 is TGTGCCAGCCCCAGAGTCCGGGACAGGGGTAACTATGGCTACACCTTC. Translating gives CASPRVRDRGNYGYTF.

V usage is TRBV11-2 and J usage is TRBJ2-1, with D possibly TRBD1 on 6 matching bases. CDR1 is SGHAT, CDR2 FQNNGV, per germline. V was cut by 5 bases and J by 0 bases, with 8 bases left in between. The CDR3 loop spans 14 amino acids. The CDR3 nucleotides are TGTGCCAGCAGCCCCAGGGGCTCCTACAATGAGCAGTTCTTC. This codes for CASSPRGSYNEQFF. The entire variable domain, with the rest obtained from reference TRBV11-2 and TRBJ2-1, is as follows: EAGVAQSPRYKIIEKRQSVAFWCNPISGHATLYWYQQILGQGPKLLIQFQNNGVVDDSQLPKDRFSAERLKGVDSTLKIQPAKLEDSAVYLCASSPRGSYNEQFFGPGTRLTVL.